This record looks at one T cell receptor beta chain sequence and its context. Trimming cost V 5 bases and J 3 bases; bases outside gene matches: 13. Looked up from germline, CDR1 is SQVTM and CDR2 is ANQGSEA. This CDR3 is built from 17 residues. These data come from a study of T-cell reconstitution after alpha-beta-depleted transplantation in children. Preparation of the TCRbeta library used unique molecular identifiers. TCRdb analysed the PCR reads with MiXCR anew, one entry per CDR3 protein. The repertoire holds roughly 400,000 distinct CDR3 sequences, roughly 22% seen once, with approximately 3.9% in the top ten.

Sequencing was performed on PBMCs from the stem cell graft donor, taken from the stem cell graft. This TCR came from a human donor who donated a stem cell graft to a child with acute myeloid leukemia. The chain couples TRBV29-1 to TRBJ2-7; 13 nucleotides match TRBD2. The CDR3 DNA reads as TGCAGCGTTTCCACCCCCGGACTAGCGGGAGTTGTCTACGAGCAGTACTTC. The encoded protein is CSVSTPGLAGVVYEQYF.